The text below deals with one T cell receptor (beta chain). Profiled with immunoSEQ multiplex PCR; TCRdb holds only in-frame clones, not every one. The data contain 30,000 to 40,000 clones, roughly 88% of them singletons. The data are from a study of STAT5B mutations in CD4+ large granular lymphocyte leukemia. Germline V lookup: CDR1 SGHTA, CDR2 FQGNSA. This CDR3 is 19 amino acids long. The ends lost 4 bases at V and 3 bases at J; junction bases unmatched: 19. The sequenced sample consisted of CD4+ T cells from blood buffy coats. The sequence was obtained from a human donor in good health. The gene calls are TRBV7-2 and TRBJ2-7; TRBD1 aligns across 9 bases. CDR3 residues: CASSSWWDRERGLVYEQYF. The CDR3 bases are TGTGCCAGCAGCTCATGGTGGGACAGGGAGAGAGGCTTAGTCTACGAGCAGTACTTC.